Each of the 20 T cell receptor beta chains below was sequenced from the same sample in a study of T cell responses to AZD1222 COVID-19 vaccine. Here immunoSEQ multiplex PCR was the method, and the copy in TCRdb shows in-frame clones only, minus some. The repertoire includes approximately 170,000 clones, approximately 92% of them detected once, and 6.5% to 8.5% sits in the top ten. Specimen: peripheral blood, collected on day 0 of AZD1222 vaccination. The receptors were sampled from an adult in good health.

This clone was found once. The rearrangement joins TRBV29-1 to TRBJ2-1, with 8 positions matching TRBD1. Germline V CDR1 and CDR2: SQVTM, ANQGSEA. The CDR3 covers 13 residues. J was trimmed by 4 bases and V by 7 bases; bases with no gene match: 6. The CDR3 protein is CSAPGQAYNEQFF. DNA for the CDR3: TGCAGCGCACCGGGACAGGCTTACAATGAGCAGTTCTTC.

This clone was counted only a few times. The chain couples TRBV5-6 to TRBJ1-2; no firm D call. Germline V gene data show CDR1 as SGHDT and CDR2 as YYEEEE. V was pared by 2 bases and J by 3 bases, with 20 bases between. This CDR3 spans 17 amino acids. The CDR3 sequence is CASSFFIPRLGDYGYTF. The CDR3, as DNA: TGTGCCAGCAGCTTTTTTATCCCCCGGCTGGGTGACTATGGCTACACCTTC.

The gene calls are TRBV11-1 and TRBJ2-7, with TRBD2 matching 9 bases. This CDR3 is built from 14 residues. The germline V gene encodes CDR1 SGHAT and CDR2 FQDESV (reference sequence). V was clipped by 8 bases and J by 5 bases; unmatched bases: 10. The CDR3 coding sequence is TGTGCCAGCCGGCGGGGGGGCCTCCTGCACGAGCAGTACTTC. Amino acids: CASRRGGLLHEQYF.

CDR3 loop: CASSPTTGGNEKLFF. As DNA, the CDR3 is TGTGCCAGCTCACCGACGACAGGGGGGAATGAAAAACTGTTTTTT. V gene TRBV18 combines with J gene TRBJ1-4; 9 positions agree with TRBD1. V trimming: 3 bases; J trimming: 5 bases; junction bases outside the gene matches: 4. The CDR3 consists of 15 residues. The germline V gene encodes CDR1 KGHSH and CDR2 LQKENI. The whole variable domain, filled in from reference TRBV18 and TRBJ1-4, reads NAGVMQNPRHLVRRRGQEARLRCSPMKGHSHVYWYRQLPEEGLKFMVYLQKENIIDESGMPKERFSAEFPKEGPSILRIQQVVRGDSAAYFCASSPTTGGNEKLFFGSGTQLSVL.

V and J are TRBV18 and TRBJ2-7, with no clear D. CDR1 KGHSH and CDR2 LQKENI come from the germline V gene. The CDR3 has 13 amino acids. V lost 2 bases and J 0 bases, leaving 5 bases between the germline ends. Here the CDR3 reads CASSPENSYEQYV. DNA of the CDR3: TGTGCCAGCTCACCAGAGAACTCCTACGAGCAGTACGTC.

The rearrangement links TRBV7-2 to TRBJ2-7, with D possibly matching TRBD2 (6 bases). This CDR3 has 13 amino acids. Germline CDR1 reads SGHTA; CDR2 reads FQGNSA. V lost 4 bases to trimming and J lost 6 bases, with 13 bases between them. The CDR3 sequence is CASSSQPGVEQYF. As DNA, the CDR3 is TGTGCCAGCAGCTCCCAACCGGGGGTCGAGCAGTACTTC.

The CDR3: CASSLAYAGNHNTEAFF. Written as DNA, the CDR3 is TGTGCCAGCAGCTTAGCTTATGCAGGGAACCATAACACTGAAGCTTTCTTT. The chain combines TRBV7-9 with TRBJ1-1, with D perhaps TRBD1 (5 bases). The CDR3 consists of 17 residues. CDR1 and CDR2 (germline): SEHNR, FQNEAQ (reference sequence). V was clipped by 0 bases and J by 2 bases, with 16 bases between them.

The genes are TRBV6-5 and TRBJ1-3; D possibly corresponds to TRBD1 (5 bases). V was shortened by 0 bases and J by 3 bases, with 12 bases between the two germline ends. Germline lookup yields CDR1 MNHEY and CDR2 SVGAGI. This CDR3 region has 16 residues. The CDR3 sequence is CASSYSSRQGGNTIYF. The DNA of the CDR3 is TGTGCCAGCAGTTACTCATCTCGGCAGGGTGGAAACACCATATATTTT.

This chain links TRBV6-5 with TRBJ1-6, with TRBD1 as a possible D gene (5 bases). This CDR3 contains 14 residues. Between the trimmed V and J ends, which lost 3 bases and 10 bases, there was a span of 13 bases. Germline V gene sequence: CDR1 MNHEY, CDR2 SVGAGI. The DNA of the CDR3 is TGTGCCAGCAGTTATATAGGGACGGGGTCACCCCTCCACTTT. It codes for CASSYIGTGSPLHF.

The CDR3 DNA reads TGCGCCAGCAGGCCTACTAGCGCGGTGCGGGGAGAGACCCAGTACTTC. It yields the protein CASRPTSAVRGETQYF. The V and J genes are TRBV10-2 and TRBJ2-5; 7 bases line up with TRBD2. There are 16 residues in the CDR3. Germline V lookup: CDR1 WSHSY, CDR2 SAAADI. Trimming took 6 bases from V and 4 from J; bases not matched to a gene: 14.

The chain joins TRBV28 to TRBJ1-2; D is possibly TRBD1 (5 bases). Trimming cost V 7 bases and J 4 bases, with 10 bases left between them. From germline, CDR1 is MDHEN and CDR2 SYDVKM. The CDR3 sequence is 12 residues long. The CDR3 sequence: CASIGRAYGYTF. In DNA form, the CDR3 reads TGTGCCAGCATTGGCAGGGCCTATGGCTACACCTTC.

The rearrangement links TRBV3-1 (or the pseudogene TRBV3-2) to TRBJ1-1; D is unclear. The CDR3 extends over 15 amino acids. The germline V gene has CDR1 LGHDT and CDR2 YNNKEL (reference sequence). V lost 1 base to trimming and J lost 1 base, with 10 bases between them. The DNA of the CDR3 is TGTGCCAGCAGCCAAGTCCTTAAGGCGAACACTGAAGCTTTCTTT. Its translation: CASSQVLKANTEAFF.

This chain joins TRBV9 and TRBJ2-2, with 11 bases identical to TRBD2. The CDR3 is made up of 17 amino acids. V gave up 0 bases and J gave up 5 bases; unmatched junction bases: 6. From germline, CDR1 is SGDLS and CDR2 YYNGEE. The CDR3 region has the DNA TGTGCCAGCAGCGTAGTAGCGGGGGGGCGTTTTACCGGGGAGCTGTTTTTT. Protein sequence: CASSVVAGGRFTGELFF. Filled out from reference TRBV9 and TRBJ2-2, the complete variable domain reads DSGVTQTPKHLITATGQRVTLRCSPRSGDLSVYWYQQSLDQGLQFLIQYYNGEERAKGNILERFSAQQFPDLHSELNLSSLELGDSALYFCASSVVAGGRFTGELFFGEGSRLTVL.

This rearrangement joins TRBV19 to TRBJ2-2; 7 nucleotides align to TRBD1. CDR3 length: 13 amino acids. Germline lookup yields CDR1 LNHDA and CDR2 SQIVND (reference sequence). J lost 6 bases, V lost 5 bases, and 3 bases had no gene match. The CDR3 reads CASSLGQPGELFF. CDR3 coding DNA: TGTGCCAGTAGTCTGGGACAGCCCGGGGAGCTGTTTTTT.

The genes are TRBV2 and TRBJ1-2; 7 bases are shared with TRBD1. Trimming removed 5 bases from V and 3 bases from J; junction bases left unmatched: 3. The CDR3 totals 13 residues. The V gene's germline CDR1 is SNHLY and CDR2 FYNNEI. Here the CDR3 reads CASSLGQHYGYTF. The CDR3 region has the DNA TGTGCCAGCAGTTTGGGACAGCACTATGGCTACACCTTC.

V and J are TRBV18 and TRBJ2-5; a possible D gene is TRBD1 (5 bases). This CDR3 has 15 residues. Germline V lookup: CDR1 KGHSH, CDR2 LQKENI. V shed 0 bases and J shed 5 bases, with 13 bases lying between them. The CDR3 nucleotides are TGTGCCAGCTCACCACCCAGGCAGGGTATGGAGACCCAGTACTTC. It codes for CASSPPRQGMETQYF.

V usage is TRBV11-2 and J usage is TRBJ1-1; TRBD1 aligns across 7 bases. Germline V lookup: CDR1 SGHAT, CDR2 FQNNGV. This CDR3 is built from 19 residues. V shed 2 bases, J shed 0 bases, and the junction held 15 bases outside the gene matches. The CDR3: CASSLRSPGQLTMNTEAFF. The CDR3 bases are TGTGCCAGCAGCTTAAGATCCCCGGGACAGCTAACTATGAACACTGAAGCTTTCTTT.

The chain joins TRBV6-1 to TRBJ1-1; D is perhaps TRBD1 (5 bases). This CDR3 has 13 amino acids. Germline V gene sequence: CDR1 MNHNS, CDR2 SASEGT. The V end was cut by 2 bases, the J end by 4 bases, with 8 bases between. The DNA for the CDR3 is TGTGCCAGCAGTGAAAGGGGTGGCACTGAAGCTTTCTTT. Translation gives CASSERGGTEAFF.

The rearrangement uses TRBV30 and TRBJ1-1; no clear D gene. Germline V CDR1 and CDR2: GTSNPN, SVGIG (reference sequence). CDR3 length: 13 amino acids. Trimming removed 3 bases at V and 4 bases at J, with 12 bases between. This CDR3 is CAWSAGISTEAFF. CDR3 nucleotides: TGTGCCTGGAGCGCCGGAATTTCCACTGAAGCTTTCTTT.

The chain links TRBV7-3 to TRBJ1-6; D is perhaps TRBD1 (5 bases). This CDR3 contains 15 residues. V lost 2 bases and J 10 bases, leaving 15 bases between the germline ends. Germline V gene sequence: CDR1 SGHTA, CDR2 FQGTGA. The CDR3 coding sequence is TGTGCCAGCAGCTTAGGGCAGGGAAGGAACTCACCCCTCCACTTT. It codes for CASSLGQGRNSPLHF.